The clone carrying this T cell receptor beta chain was seen repeatedly, ten times or more. Antigen: not known. Amplification of TCR beta CDR3 regions used RNA transcripts. The library came from an HTBI-primed first-round RT-PCR and a second-round multiplex PCR. TCRdb reanalysed the multiplex PCR reads using MiXCR and keeps one entry per CDR3 protein. This table holds 400,000 or so distinct CDR3 sequences, less than 20% found once. This CDR3 region has 14 residues. Trimming removed 1 base from V and 1 base from J, with 7 bases in between. Per germline, CDR1 LGHNT and CDR2 FRNRAP. The sample originates from a study of Graves' ophthalmopathy and Graves' hyperthyroidism. Study-wide results and limits: Predictions made by the model for ophthalmopathy progression reached 65% to 71% sensitivity and almost 75% specificity.

This chain uses TRBV12-5 with TRBJ1-1, with D maybe TRBD1 (5 bases). This sequence was found in a woman in her late teens or twenties with stable Graves' hyperthyroidism. The source material was peripheral blood. CDR3 amino acids: CASGLAGRNTEAFF. The CDR3 DNA reads as TGTGCTAGTGGTTTGGCAGGGCGGAACACTGAAGCTTTCTTT.